These 14 T cell receptor beta chains share one sample of origin, sequenced in a study of shared T cell receptors in the human thymus. Only in-frame clones appear in the TCRdb table, and some are missing; sequencing was by immunoSEQ multiplex PCR. The sample has hundreds of thousands of clones, roughly 90% seen once. These same data were also listed under a study on human thymus T cells.

Sequencing input: thymocytes. The receptors originated from a boy younger than two with a congenital heart defect.

The CDR3 region is CASSPRLAGERTDTQYF. The CDR3 DNA reads TGTGCCAGCAGCCCTCGACTAGCGGGAGAACGCACAGATACGCAGTATTTT. The genes are TRBV27 and TRBJ2-3, with TRBD2 matching over 12 bases. The junction had 8 bases not matched to a gene; V was cut back by 6 bases and J by 1 base. Germline V gene sequence: CDR1 MNHEY, CDR2 SMNVEV (reference sequence). This CDR3 is 17 amino acids long.

The chain carries TRBV4-3 and TRBJ1-2, with a tentative D call TRBD1 (6 bases). The CDR3 extends over 15 amino acids. Per the germline V gene, CDR1 is LGHNA and CDR2 is YSLEER. V gave up 0 bases and J gave up 7 bases, with 15 bases separating them. The DNA for the CDR3 is TGCGCCAGCAGCCAAGATTGGTCAGGGGAAGGTGGCTACACCTTC. Translating gives CASSQDWSGEGGYTF.

V is TRBV5-6 and J is TRBJ2-2, with TRBD1 matching over 10 bases. CDR1 SGHDT and CDR2 YYEEEE come from the germline V gene. V trimming: 0 bases; J trimming: 4 bases; junction bases outside the gene matches: 3. The length of the CDR3 is 16 residues. The CDR3 loop is CASSLDRDRGTGELFF. CDR3 in DNA: TGTGCCAGCAGCTTGGACCGGGACAGGGGCACCGGGGAGCTGTTTTTT.

The chain has TRBV4-1 and TRBJ2-7, with 7 bases lining up with TRBD1. This CDR3 contains 15 residues. Germline V gives CDR1 MGHRA, CDR2 YSYEKL. Germline trimming cut 0 bases from V and 2 bases from J; bases unmatched to any gene: 4. CDR3 region: CASSQDGQDPYEQYF. DNA for the CDR3: TGCGCCAGCAGCCAAGACGGACAGGACCCCTACGAGCAGTACTTC.

This clone was seen just once. J is TRBJ2-4 and V is TRBV7-2; D is possibly TRBD2 (7 bases). Trimming removed 4 bases at V and 3 bases at J, with 22 bases between. CDR1 is SGHTA and CDR2 is FQGNSA in the germline V gene. CDR3 length: 18 residues. The CDR3 is CASSSEVGGQPNKNIQYF. For the CDR3, the DNA is TGTGCCAGCAGCTCCGAGGTCGGGGGGCAGCCCAACAAAAACATTCAGTACTTC.

This clone occurred once. V and J are TRBV6-1 and TRBJ1-3, with D possibly TRBD1 on 5 matching bases. The CDR3 has 17 amino acids. V lost 0 bases and J lost 2, with 14 bases in between. Germline V gives CDR1 MNHNS, CDR2 SASEGT. CDR3 nucleotides: TGTGCCAGCAGTGAAGCGCCCAGGGAGGTAGCTGGAAACACCATATATTTT. Protein sequence: CASSEAPREVAGNTIYF.

The chain couples TRBV6-5 to TRBJ2-7; possibly TRBD2 for D (5 bases). The CDR3 is 15 residues long. Germline-derived CDR1 and CDR2 are MNHEY and SVGAGI. Trimming took off 4 bases at V and 1 base at J, with 14 bases between the two ends. CDR3 residues: CASSSRGYQSYEQYF. CDR3 DNA sequence: TGTGCCAGCAGTTCCCGGGGTTACCAGTCCTACGAGCAGTACTTC.

The V call is TRBV6-1, the J call TRBJ2-3, with 8 bases identical to TRBD2. The CDR3 consists of 19 residues. CDR1 and CDR2 from the germline V gene are MNHNS and SASEGT. V shed 3 bases and J 1 base; nucleotides not matched to a gene: 15. CDR3 DNA sequence: TGTGCCAGCAGTGAGGCCCCACCGGGACTAGATGTCTGCACAGATACGCAGTATTTT. It encodes CASSEAPPGLDVCTDTQYF.

This clone appeared a single time. The chain joins TRBV4-2 to TRBJ2-7, with 9 bases that match TRBD1. Trimming cost V 5 bases and J 3 bases; bases outside gene matches: 8. CDR3 length equals 15 residues. Germline CDR1 is LGHNA and CDR2 is YNFKEQ. In nucleotides, the CDR3 is TGTGCCAGCAGCTCCCCGGGACAGGGATTCTACGAGCAGTACTTC. It translates to CASSSPGQGFYEQYF.

The chain recombines TRBV27 with TRBJ2-1; D is possibly TRBD2 (5 bases). V lost 6 bases and J lost 9, with 24 bases in between. CDR1 is MNHEY and CDR2 is SMNVEV in the germline V gene (reference sequence). This CDR3 has 16 residues. CDR3 protein: CASRNRASSPSGEQFF. DNA of the CDR3: TGTGCCAGCAGGAACCGCGCAAGCAGCCCCAGCGGTGAGCAGTTCTTC.

The V call is TRBV23-1, the J call TRBJ2-1, with 9 bases identical to TRBD1. Being an ORF, TRBV23-1 has a function that is uncertain. This CDR3 has 16 amino acids. The junction had 13 bases not matched to a gene; V was cut back by 5 bases and J by 8 bases. This CDR3 reads CASSSSGGQGMYEQFF. CDR3 nucleotide sequence: TGCGCCAGCAGTTCCTCTGGGGGACAGGGCATGTATGAGCAGTTCTTC.

The V and J genes are TRBV7-2 and TRBJ1-2, with 8 nucleotides matching TRBD1. The germline V gene encodes CDR1 SGHTA and CDR2 FQGNSA. The CDR3 is made up of 19 amino acids. Unmatched junction bases numbered 15, after V lost 3 bases and J lost 0 bases. CDR3 DNA: TGTGCCAGCAGCTTGAGGACAGGGCAAGGGGGATCTACTAACTATGGCTACACCTTC. It translates to CASSLRTGQGGSTNYGYTF.

The chain has TRBV5-6 and TRBJ2-1; 11 positions agree with TRBD1. The CDR3 covers 15 residues. Germline V gene lookup returns CDR1 SGHDT and CDR2 YYEEEE. V lost 4 bases and J lost 3; bases outside the gene matches: 3. DNA for the CDR3: TGTGCCAGCAGCCCGGGGACAGGGGGCTACAATGAGCAGTTCTTC. It translates to CASSPGTGGYNEQFF. Supplemented by reference TRBV5-6 and TRBJ2-1, the full variable domain reads DAGVTQSPTHLIKTRGQQVTLRCSPKSGHDTVSWYQQALGQGPQFIFQYYEEEERQRGNFPDRFSGHQFPNYSSELNVNALLLGDSALYLCASSPGTGGYNEQFFGPGTRLTVL.

V and J are TRBV20-1 and TRBJ2-5; D gene ambiguous. The CDR3 runs to 11 residues. V lost 0 bases to trimming and J lost 11 bases, with 10 bases between them. CDR1 and CDR2 from the germline V gene are DFQATT and SNEGSKA (reference sequence). DNA of the CDR3: TGCAGTGCTAGAGATCAAATGGAGCAGTACTTC. Its translation is CSARDQMEQYF.